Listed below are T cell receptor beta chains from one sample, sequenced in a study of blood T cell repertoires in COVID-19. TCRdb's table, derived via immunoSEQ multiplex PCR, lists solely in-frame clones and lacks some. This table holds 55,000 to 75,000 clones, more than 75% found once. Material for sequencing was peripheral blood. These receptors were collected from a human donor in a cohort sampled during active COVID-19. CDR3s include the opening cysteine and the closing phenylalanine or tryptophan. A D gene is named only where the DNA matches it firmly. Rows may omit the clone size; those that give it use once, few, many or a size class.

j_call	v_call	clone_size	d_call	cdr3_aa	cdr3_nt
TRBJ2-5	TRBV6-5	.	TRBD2	CASRDSTSAQETQYF	TGTGCCAGCAGGGATTCGACTAGCGCACAAGAGACCCAGTACTTC
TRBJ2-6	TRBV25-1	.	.	CASSEGLGAGANVLTF	TGTGCCAGCAGTGAAGGATTGGGAGCTGGGGCCAACGTCCTGACTTTC
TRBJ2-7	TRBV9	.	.	CASSAHGGGASYEQYF	TGTGCCAGCAGCGCCCATGGGGGCGGAGCTTCCTACGAGCAGTACTTC
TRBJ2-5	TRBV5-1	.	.	CASSLERREETQYF	TGCGCCAGCAGCTTGGAACGGAGGGAAGAGACCCAGTACTTC
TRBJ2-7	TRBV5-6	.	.	CASSLNNSPYEQYF	TGTGCCAGCAGCTTGAACAACAGCCCCTACGAGCAGTACTTC
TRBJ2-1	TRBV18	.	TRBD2	CASSPPGSGSRHEQFF	TGTGCCAGCTCACCACCAGGTAGCGGGAGTCGGCATGAGCAGTTCTTC
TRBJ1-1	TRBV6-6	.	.	CAATDRPEAFF	TGTGCCGCTACAGACAGGCCCGAAGCTTTCTTT
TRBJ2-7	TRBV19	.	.	CASSITGQHYEQYF	TGTGCCAGTAGTATCACGGGACAACACTACGAGCAGTACTTC
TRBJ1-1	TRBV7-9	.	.	CASSPPGGGTEAFF	TGTGCCAGCAGCCCGCCCGGGGGAGGCACTGAAGCTTTCTTT
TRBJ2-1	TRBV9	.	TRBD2	CASSQDWVAGVSGEQFF	TGTGCCAGCAGCCAAGACTGGGTAGCGGGGGTAAGCGGTGAGCAGTTCTTC
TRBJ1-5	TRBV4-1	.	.	CASSQGVQVSNQPQHF	TGCGCCAGCAGCCAAGGGGTGCAGGTTAGCAATCAGCCCCAGCATTTT
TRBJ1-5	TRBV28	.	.	CASRAPNSNQPQHF	TGTGCTTCGAGGGCACCTAATAGCAATCAGCCCCAGCATTTT
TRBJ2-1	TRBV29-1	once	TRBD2	CSVIAGLSNEQFF	TGCAGCGTCATAGCGGGACTATCCAATGAGCAGTTCTTC
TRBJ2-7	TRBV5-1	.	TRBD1	CASSLGPRDRDYEQYF	TGCGCCAGCAGCTTGGGCCCCCGGGACAGGGATTACGAGCAGTACTTC
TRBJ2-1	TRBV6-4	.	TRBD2	CASSEGAGGVRDEQFF	TGTGCCAGCAGTGAAGGAGCGGGAGGGGTAAGGGATGAGCAGTTCTTC
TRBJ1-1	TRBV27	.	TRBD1	CASSHGQGKTEAFF	TGTGCCAGCAGTCACGGACAGGGGAAGACTGAAGCTTTCTTT
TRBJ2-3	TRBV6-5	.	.	CASRTVARDTQYF	TGTGCCAGCAGGACAGTAGCACGGGATACGCAGTATTTT
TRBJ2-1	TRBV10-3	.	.	CANGPGDEQFF	TGTGCCAACGGGCCGGGGGATGAGCAGTTCTTC
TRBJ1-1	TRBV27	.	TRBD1	CASNSPDRDGAEAFF	TGTGCCAGCAACTCCCCGGACAGGGACGGCGCTGAAGCTTTCTTT
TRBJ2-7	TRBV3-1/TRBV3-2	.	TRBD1	CASSPQGYEQYF	TGTGCCAGCAGCCCACAGGGGTACGAGCAGTACTTC
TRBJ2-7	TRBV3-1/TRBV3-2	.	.	CASSQGPVSYEQYF	TGTGCCAGCAGCCAAGGTCCGGTTTCCTACGAGCAGTACTTC
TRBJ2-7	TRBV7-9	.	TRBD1	CASSKPGQGVNEQYF	TGTGCCAGCAGCAAACCGGGACAGGGGGTCAACGAGCAGTACTTC
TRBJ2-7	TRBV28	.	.	CASRPGGASTYEQYF	TGTGCCAGCAGGCCTGGGGGGGCCAGCACCTACGAGCAGTACTTC
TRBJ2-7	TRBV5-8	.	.	CASSFRGAYEQYF	TGTGCCAGCAGCTTTCGGGGAGCCTACGAGCAGTACTTC
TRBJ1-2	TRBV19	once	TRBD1	CASTVRGLGYTF	TGTGCCAGTACCGTCAGGGGGCTCGGCTACACCTTC
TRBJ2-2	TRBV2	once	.	CASSVQGELFF	TGTGCCAGCAGTGTCCAAGGGGAGCTGTTTTTT
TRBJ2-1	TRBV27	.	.	CASSLSASSYNEQFF	TGTGCCAGCAGTTTATCAGCTAGCAGTTACAATGAGCAGTTCTTC
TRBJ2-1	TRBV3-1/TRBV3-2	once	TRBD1	CASSYTGTGYNEQFF	TGTGCCAGCAGCTACACCGGGACAGGATACAATGAGCAGTTCTTC
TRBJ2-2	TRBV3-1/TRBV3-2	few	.	CASSRLGSRGTGELFF	TGTGCCAGCAGCCGTCTCGGGTCCCGAGGGACCGGGGAGCTGTTTTTT
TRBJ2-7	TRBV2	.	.	CASRKRGIPTEYEQYF	TGTGCCAGCAGGAAAAGGGGGATTCCCACTGAATACGAGCAGTACTTC
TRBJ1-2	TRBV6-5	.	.	CATNGGTNYGYTF	TGTGCCACCAATGGAGGGACGAACTATGGCTACACCTTC
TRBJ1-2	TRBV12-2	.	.	CASRLYRTMMDGYGYTF	TGTGCAAGTCGCTTATACAGGACAATGATGGATGGCTATGGCTACACCTTC
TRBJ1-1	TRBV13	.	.	CASSLSAAMNTEAFF	TGTGCCAGCAGCCTCAGCGCCGCCATGAACACTGAAGCTTTCTTT
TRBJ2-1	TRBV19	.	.	CASSTLRRDEQFF	TGTGCCAGTAGTACTCTGCGTAGAGATGAGCAGTTCTTC
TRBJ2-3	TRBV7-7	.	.	CASSLEAGGDTQYF	TGTGCCAGCAGCTTAGAAGCCGGTGGAGATACGCAGTATTTT
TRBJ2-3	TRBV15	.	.	CATSRVRFTDTQYF	TGTGCCACCAGCAGAGTGCGGTTTACAGATACGCAGTATTTT
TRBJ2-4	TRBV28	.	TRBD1	CASSDRGKNIQYF	TGTGCCAGCAGTGACAGGGGGAAAAACATTCAGTACTTC
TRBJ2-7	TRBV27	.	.	CASSLSRSYEQYF	TGTGCCAGCAGTTTATCGCGGTCCTACGAGCAGTACTTC
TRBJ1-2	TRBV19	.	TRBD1	CASQKGAWLGYTF	TGTGCCAGCCAGAAGGGGGCCTGGCTTGGCTACACCTTC
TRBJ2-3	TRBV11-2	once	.	CASSLEVSQSTDTQYF	TGTGCCAGCAGCTTAGAGGTTAGCCAAAGCACAGATACGCAGTATTTT
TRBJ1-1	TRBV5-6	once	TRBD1	CASSSGQPEAFF	TGTGCCAGCAGCTCGGGACAGCCAGAAGCTTTCTTT
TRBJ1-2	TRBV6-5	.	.	CASSYLARARHGYTF	TGTGCCAGCAGTTACCTGGCCAGGGCTAGGCATGGCTACACCTTC
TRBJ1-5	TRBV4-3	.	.	CASSQALIGELHQPQHF	TGCGCCAGCAGCCAAGCGCTCATAGGAGAACTTCATCAGCCCCAGCATTTT
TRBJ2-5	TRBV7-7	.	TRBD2	CASSLGGTSGVETQYF	TGTGCTAGCAGCTTAGGGGGGACTAGCGGGGTCGAGACCCAGTACTTC
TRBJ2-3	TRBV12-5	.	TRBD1	CASGWGTVTLSSTDTQYF	TGTGCTAGTGGTTGGGGGACAGTGACCCTCTCTAGCACAGATACGCAGTATTTT
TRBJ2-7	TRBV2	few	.	CASSEQGNSYEQYF	TGTGCCAGCAGTGAACAGGGAAACTCCTACGAGCAGTACTTC
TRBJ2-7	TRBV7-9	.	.	CASSLAPRYEQYF	TGTGCCAGCAGCTTAGCCCCCCGTTACGAGCAGTACTTC
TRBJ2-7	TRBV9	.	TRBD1	CASSEGGSSATYEQYF	TGTGCCAGCAGCGAAGGGGGCTCATCTGCTACCTACGAGCAGTACTTC